Given below is one T cell receptor (beta chain) in context. The antigen remains unidentified. TCRdb re-derived calls from the reads in MiXCR, one entry per CDR3 protein. The sample consists of some 100,000 distinct CDR3 sequences, more than 20% of them appearing once. The data are from a study of T cell repertoires in cytomegalovirus infection. Study overall: In public TCR beta signatures, there were indications of both CMV infection and matching HLA type. Overall study findings and caveats: There were HLA-C-restricted CMV-specific TCR beta clonotypes dominating the ex vivo response.

The V gene's germline CDR1 is MNHEY and CDR2 SMNVEV (reference sequence). The CDR3 has 15 amino acids. V gave up 6 bases and J gave up 4 bases; unmatched junction bases: 9. The genes are TRBV27 and TRBJ2-1; TRBD1 agrees at 7 bases. Source material: CD8+ T cells from PBMCs. The receptor was derived from a human donor in good health (CMV status not recorded). Some clones in this sample may be carry-over from other donors' samples. The CDR3 loop is CASREPGQRYNEQFF. The CDR3 nucleotides are TGTGCCAGCAGGGAACCGGGACAGAGATACAATGAGCAGTTCTTC.